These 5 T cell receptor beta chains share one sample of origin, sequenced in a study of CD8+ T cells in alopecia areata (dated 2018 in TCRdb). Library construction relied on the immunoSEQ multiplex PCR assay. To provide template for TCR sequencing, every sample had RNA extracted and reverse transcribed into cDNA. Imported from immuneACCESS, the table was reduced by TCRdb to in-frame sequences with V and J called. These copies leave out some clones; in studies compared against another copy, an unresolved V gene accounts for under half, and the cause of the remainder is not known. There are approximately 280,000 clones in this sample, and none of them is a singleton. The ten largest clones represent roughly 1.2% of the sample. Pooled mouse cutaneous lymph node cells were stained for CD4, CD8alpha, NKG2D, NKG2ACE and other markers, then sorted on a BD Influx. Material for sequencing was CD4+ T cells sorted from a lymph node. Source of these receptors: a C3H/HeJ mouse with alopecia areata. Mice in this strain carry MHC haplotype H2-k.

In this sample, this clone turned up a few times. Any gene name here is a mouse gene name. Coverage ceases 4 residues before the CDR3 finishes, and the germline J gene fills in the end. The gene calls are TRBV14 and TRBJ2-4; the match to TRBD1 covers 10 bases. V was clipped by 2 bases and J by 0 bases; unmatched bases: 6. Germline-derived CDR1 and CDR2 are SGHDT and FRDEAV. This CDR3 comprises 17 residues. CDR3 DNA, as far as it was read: TGTGCCAGCAGTTTTTCCCCGGGACAGGGGAGTCAAAAC. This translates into CASSFSPGQGSQN. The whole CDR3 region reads CASSFSPGQGSQNTLYF.

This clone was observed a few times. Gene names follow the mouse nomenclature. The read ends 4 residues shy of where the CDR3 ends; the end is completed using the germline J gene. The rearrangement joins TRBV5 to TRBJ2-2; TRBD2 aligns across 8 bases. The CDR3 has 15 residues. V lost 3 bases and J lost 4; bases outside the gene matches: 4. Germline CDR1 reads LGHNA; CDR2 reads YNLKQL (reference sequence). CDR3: CASSQTGVVTGQLYF. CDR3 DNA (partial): TGTGCCAGCAGCCAGACTGGGGTTGTCACCGGG.

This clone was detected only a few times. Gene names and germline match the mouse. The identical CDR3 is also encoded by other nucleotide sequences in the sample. The sequenced part of the CDR3 DNA is TGTGCCAGCAGTGATGCGGGACAGGGCACA. Its protein is CASSDAGQGT. The full CDR3 is CASSDAGQGTEVFF. The gene calls are TRBV13-1 and TRBJ1-1, with 9 bases that match TRBD1. The read halts 4 residues ahead of the CDR3 end, with the missing end drawn from the germline J gene. This CDR3 region has 14 residues. V shed 0 bases, J shed 4 bases, and the junction held 1 base outside the gene matches. Germline V gives CDR1 NSHNY, CDR2 SYGAGN.

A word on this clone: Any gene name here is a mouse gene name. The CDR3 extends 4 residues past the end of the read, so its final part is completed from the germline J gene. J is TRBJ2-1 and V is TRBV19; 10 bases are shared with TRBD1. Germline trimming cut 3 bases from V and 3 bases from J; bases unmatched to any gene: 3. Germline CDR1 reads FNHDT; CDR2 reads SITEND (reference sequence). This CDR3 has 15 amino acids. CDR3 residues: CASSKRDRGYAEQFF. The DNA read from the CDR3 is TGTGCCAGCAGTAAGAGGGACAGGGGCTATGCT.

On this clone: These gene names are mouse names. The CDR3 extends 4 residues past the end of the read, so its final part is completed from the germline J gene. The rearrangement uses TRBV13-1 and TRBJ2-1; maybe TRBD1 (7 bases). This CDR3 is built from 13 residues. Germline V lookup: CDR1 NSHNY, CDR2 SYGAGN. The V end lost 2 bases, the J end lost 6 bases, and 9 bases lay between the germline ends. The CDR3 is CASSEGGPAEQFF. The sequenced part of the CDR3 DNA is TGTGCCAGCAGTGAAGGGGGCCCTGCT.